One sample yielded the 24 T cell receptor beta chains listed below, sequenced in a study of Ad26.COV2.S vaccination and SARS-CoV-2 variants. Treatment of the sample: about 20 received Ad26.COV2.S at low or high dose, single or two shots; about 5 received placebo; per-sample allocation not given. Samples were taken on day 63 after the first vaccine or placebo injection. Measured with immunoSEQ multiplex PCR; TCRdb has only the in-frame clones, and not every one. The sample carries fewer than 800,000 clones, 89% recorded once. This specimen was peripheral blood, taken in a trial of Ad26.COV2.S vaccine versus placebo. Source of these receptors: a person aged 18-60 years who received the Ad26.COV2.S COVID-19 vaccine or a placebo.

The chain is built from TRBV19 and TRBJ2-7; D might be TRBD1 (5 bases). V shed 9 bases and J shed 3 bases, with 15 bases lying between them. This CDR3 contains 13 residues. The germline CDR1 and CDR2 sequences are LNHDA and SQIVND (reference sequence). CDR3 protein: CASQGVNSYEQYF. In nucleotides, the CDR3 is TGTGCCAGCCAAGGGGTAAACAGCTACGAGCAGTACTTC.

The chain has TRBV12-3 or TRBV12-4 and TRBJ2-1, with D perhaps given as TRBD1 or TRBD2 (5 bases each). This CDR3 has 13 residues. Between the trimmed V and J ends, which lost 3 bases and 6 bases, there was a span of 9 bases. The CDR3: CASSLGPVNEQFF. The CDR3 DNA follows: TGTGCCAGCAGTTTGGGACCGGTCAATGAGCAGTTCTTC.

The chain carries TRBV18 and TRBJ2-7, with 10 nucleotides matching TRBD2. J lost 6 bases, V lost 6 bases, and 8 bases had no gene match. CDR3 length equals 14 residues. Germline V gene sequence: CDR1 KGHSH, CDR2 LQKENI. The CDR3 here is CASSGTSAHFEQYF. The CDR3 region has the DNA TGTGCCAGCTCCGGGACTAGCGCCCACTTCGAGCAGTACTTC.

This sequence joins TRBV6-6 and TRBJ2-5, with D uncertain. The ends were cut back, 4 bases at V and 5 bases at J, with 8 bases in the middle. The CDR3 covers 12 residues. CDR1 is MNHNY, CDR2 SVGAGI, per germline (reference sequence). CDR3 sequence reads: CASSLLRETQYF. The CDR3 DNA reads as TGTGCCAGCAGTTTACTCAGGGAGACCCAGTACTTC.

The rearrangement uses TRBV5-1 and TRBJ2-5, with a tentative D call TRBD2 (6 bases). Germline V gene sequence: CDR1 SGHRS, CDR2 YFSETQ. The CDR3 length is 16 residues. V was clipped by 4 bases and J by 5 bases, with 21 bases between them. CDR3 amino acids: CASSRGTAEGRETQYF. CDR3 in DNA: TGCGCCAGCAGCCGCGGGACCGCTGAAGGGAGGGAGACCCAGTACTTC.

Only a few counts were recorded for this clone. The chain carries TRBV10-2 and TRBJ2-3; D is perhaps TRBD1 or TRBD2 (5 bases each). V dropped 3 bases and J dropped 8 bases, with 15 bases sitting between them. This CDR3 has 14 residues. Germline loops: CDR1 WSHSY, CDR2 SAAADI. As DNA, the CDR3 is TGCGCCAGCAGTGAAGGTCCGGCTGGGGGTACGCAGTATTTT. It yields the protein CASSEGPAGGTQYF.

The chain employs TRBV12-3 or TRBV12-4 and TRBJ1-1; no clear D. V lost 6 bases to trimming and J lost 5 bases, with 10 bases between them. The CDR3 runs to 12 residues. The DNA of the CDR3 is TGTGCCAGCAGACCATCGGAGACTGAAGCTTTCTTT. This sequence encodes CASRPSETEAFF.

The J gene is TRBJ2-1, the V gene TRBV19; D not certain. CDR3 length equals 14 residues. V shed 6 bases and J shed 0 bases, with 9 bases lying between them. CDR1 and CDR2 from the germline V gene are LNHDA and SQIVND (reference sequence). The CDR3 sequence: CASRRKSSYNEQFF. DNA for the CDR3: TGTGCCAGTAGACGAAAGAGCTCCTACAATGAGCAGTTCTTC.

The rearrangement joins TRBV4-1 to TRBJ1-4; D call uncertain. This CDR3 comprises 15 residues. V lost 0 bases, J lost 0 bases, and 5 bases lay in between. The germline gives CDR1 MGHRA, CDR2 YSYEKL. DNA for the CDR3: TGCGCCAGCAGCCAAGATCGGGCAACTAATGAAAAACTGTTTTTT. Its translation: CASSQDRATNEKLFF.

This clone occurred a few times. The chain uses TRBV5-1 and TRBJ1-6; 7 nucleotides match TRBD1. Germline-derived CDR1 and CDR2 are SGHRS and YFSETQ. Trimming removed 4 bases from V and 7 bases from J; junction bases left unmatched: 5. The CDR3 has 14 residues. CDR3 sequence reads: CASSPDRENSPLHF. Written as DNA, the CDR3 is TGCGCCAGCAGCCCTGACAGGGAGAATTCACCCCTCCACTTT. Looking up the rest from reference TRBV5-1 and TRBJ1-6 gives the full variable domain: KAGVTQTPRYLIKTRGQQVTLSCSPISGHRSVSWYQQTPGQGLQFLFEYFSETQRNKGNFPGRFSGRQFSNSRSEMNVSTLELGDSALYLCASSPDRENSPLHFGNGTRLTVT.

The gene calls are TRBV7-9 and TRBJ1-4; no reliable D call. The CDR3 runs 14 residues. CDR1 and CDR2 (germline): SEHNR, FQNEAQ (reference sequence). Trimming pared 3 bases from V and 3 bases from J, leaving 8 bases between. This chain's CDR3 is CASSFRAPNEKLFF. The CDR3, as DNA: TGTGCCAGCAGCTTCCGGGCCCCTAATGAAAAACTGTTTTTT.

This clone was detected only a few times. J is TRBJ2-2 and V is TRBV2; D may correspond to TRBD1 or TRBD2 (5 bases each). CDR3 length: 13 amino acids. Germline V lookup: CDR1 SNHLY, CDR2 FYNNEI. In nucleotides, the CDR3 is TGTGTCACGGGACCCCCGAACACCGGGGAGCTGTTTTTT. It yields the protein CVTGPPNTGELFF.

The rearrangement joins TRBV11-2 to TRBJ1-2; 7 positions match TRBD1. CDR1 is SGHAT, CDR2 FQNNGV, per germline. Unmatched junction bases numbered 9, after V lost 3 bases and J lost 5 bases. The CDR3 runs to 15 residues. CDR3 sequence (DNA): TGTGCCAGCAGCTTTGACAGGGTGCTCCTTTATGGCTACACCTTC. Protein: CASSFDRVLLYGYTF.

CDR3 sequence: CASSGYEQFF. The DNA of the CDR3 is TGTGCCAGCAGCGGTTACGAGCAGTTCTTC. The rearrangement links TRBV7-8 to TRBJ2-1; no definite D call. The CDR3 sequence is 10 residues long. From germline, CDR1 is SGHVS and CDR2 FQNEAQ. Trimming stripped 5 bases from V and 10 bases from J, with 6 bases between.

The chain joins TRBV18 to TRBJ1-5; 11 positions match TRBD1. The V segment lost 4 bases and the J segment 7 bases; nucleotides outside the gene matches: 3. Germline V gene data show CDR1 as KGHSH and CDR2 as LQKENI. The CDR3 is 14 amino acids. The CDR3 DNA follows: TGTGCCAGCTCACGGGACAGGGGGATCCAGCCCCAGCATTTT. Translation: CASSRDRGIQPQHF.

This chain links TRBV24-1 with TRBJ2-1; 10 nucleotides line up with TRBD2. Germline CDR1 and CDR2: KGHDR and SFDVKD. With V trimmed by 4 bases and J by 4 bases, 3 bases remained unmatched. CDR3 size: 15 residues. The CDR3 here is CATSERTSGYNEQFF. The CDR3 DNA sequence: TGTGCCACCAGTGAAAGGACTAGCGGTTACAATGAGCAGTTCTTC.

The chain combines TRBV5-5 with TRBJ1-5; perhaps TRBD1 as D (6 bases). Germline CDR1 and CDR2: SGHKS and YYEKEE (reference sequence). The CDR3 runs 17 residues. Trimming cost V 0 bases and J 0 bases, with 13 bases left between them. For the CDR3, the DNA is TGTGCCAGCAGCTTGGCCGGGACAACGTATAGCAATCAGCCCCAGCATTTT. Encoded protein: CASSLAGTTYSNQPQHF.

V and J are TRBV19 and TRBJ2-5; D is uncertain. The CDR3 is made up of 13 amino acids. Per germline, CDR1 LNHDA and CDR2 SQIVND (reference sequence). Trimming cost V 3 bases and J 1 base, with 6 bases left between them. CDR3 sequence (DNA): TGTGCCAGTAGTATGGCGCTCCAAGAGACCCAGTACTTC. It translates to CASSMALQETQYF.

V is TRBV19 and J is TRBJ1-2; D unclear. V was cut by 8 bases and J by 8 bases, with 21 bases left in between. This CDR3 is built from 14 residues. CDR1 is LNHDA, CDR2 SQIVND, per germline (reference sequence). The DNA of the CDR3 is TGTGCCAGTGGTGGCCGGGTCGCGGTGGGGGGCTACACCTTC. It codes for CASGGRVAVGGYTF.

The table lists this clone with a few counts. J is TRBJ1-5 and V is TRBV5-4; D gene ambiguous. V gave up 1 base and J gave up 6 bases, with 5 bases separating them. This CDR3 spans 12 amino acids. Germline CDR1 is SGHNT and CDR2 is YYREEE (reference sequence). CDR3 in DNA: TGTGCCAGCAGCTTGTGGGGTCAGCCCCAGCATTTT. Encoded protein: CASSLWGQPQHF.

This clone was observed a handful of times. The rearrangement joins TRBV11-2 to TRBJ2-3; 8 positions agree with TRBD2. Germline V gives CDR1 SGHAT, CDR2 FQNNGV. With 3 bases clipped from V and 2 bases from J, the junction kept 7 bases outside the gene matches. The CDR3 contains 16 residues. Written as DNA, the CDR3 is TGTGCCAGCAGCTTCGACGCGCGGGGGGACACAGATACGCAGTATTTT. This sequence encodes CASSFDARGDTDTQYF.

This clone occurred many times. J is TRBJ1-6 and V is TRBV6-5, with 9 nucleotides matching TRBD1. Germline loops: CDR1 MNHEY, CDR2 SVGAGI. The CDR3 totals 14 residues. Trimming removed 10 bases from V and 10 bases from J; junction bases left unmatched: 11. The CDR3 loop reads CATGDRVSRSPLHF. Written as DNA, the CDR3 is TGTGCCACCGGGGACAGGGTTTCGAGATCACCCCTCCACTTT.

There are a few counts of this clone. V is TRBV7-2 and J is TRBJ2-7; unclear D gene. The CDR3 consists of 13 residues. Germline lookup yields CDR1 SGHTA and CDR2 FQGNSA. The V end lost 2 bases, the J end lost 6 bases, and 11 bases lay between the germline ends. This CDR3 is CASSLQGKVEQYF. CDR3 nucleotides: TGTGCCAGCAGCTTACAAGGGAAGGTCGAGCAGTACTTC.

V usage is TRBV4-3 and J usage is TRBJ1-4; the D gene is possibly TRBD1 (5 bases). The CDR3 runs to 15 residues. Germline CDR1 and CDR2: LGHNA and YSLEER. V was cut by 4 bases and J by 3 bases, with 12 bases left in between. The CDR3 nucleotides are TGCGCCAGCAGCCGCGGTGACAGACCTAATGAAAAACTGTTTTTT. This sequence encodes CASSRGDRPNEKLFF.